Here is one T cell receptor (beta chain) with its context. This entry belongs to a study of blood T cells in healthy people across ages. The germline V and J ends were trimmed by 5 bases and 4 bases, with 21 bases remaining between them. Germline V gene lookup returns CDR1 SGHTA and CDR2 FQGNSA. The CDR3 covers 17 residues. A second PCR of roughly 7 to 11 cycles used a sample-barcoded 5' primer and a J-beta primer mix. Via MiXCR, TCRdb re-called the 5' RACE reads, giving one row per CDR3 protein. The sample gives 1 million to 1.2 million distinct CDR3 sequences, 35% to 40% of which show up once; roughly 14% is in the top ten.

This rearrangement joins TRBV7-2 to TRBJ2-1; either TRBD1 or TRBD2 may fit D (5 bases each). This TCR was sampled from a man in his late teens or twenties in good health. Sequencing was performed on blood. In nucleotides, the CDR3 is TGTGCCAGCAGCGATGGGGACGCTGGAGCTGGTTACAATGAGCAGTTCTTC. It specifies CASSDGDAGAGYNEQFF.